This T cell receptor (beta chain) was obtained from a study of T cell responses to AZD1222 COVID-19 vaccine. The CDR3 length is 12 residues. Trimming cost V 10 bases and J 3 bases, with 11 bases left between them. Germline V CDR1 and CDR2: SNHLY, FYNNEI. For this clone: Its target is unknown.

Some clones are missing from TCRdb's copy, which holds only in-frame ones; the method was immunoSEQ multiplex PCR. This sample has 50,000 to 85,000 clones, with 79% found just once. Points from the study as a whole: AZD1222 recipients seropositive at baseline numbered only six or seven. Scientists sampled the repertoires only once the peak T cell response had passed.

Sequenced material: peripheral blood, taken on day 0 of MenACWY control vaccination. The receptor was derived from an adult in good health. This chain connects TRBV2 to TRBJ2-3; D gene ambiguous. The CDR3 sequence: CATHGSTDTQYF. CDR3 in DNA: TGTGCCACACATGGAAGTACAGATACGCAGTATTTT.